These T cell receptor beta chains were read from a single sample in a study of CD8+CD57+ T cells in acquired aplastic anemia. TCRdb re-derived calls from the reads in MiXCR, one entry per CDR3 protein. The sample lists under 500,000 distinct CDR3 sequences, less than 35% occurring once. The sequenced sample was sorted CD4+, CD8+, or CD8+CD57+ T cells (not recorded which) from PBMCs. The source of these receptors is a human donor with aplastic anemia. CDR3s include the opening cysteine and the closing phenylalanine or tryptophan.

TRBV20-1,TRBJ1-1,CSARTGEGNTEAFF
TRBV12-3/TRBV12-4,TRBJ2-1,CAGSLTAVGEQFF
TRBV30,TRBJ1-6,CAWTRGRSYNSPLHF
TRBV11-1,TRBJ2-3,CASSSLPGKTGDTQYF
TRBV19,TRBJ2-5,CASSITVRETQYF
TRBV19,TRBJ1-2,CASSPMQGADGYTF
TRBV11-1,TRBJ2-3,CASSPSGQGGTDTQYF
TRBV25-1,TRBJ1-6,CASSRAGQYNSPLHF
TRBV7-9,TRBJ2-1,CASSLQDYNEQFF
TRBV7-9,TRBJ2-5,CASSHRDREETQYF
TRBV20-1,TRBJ2-5,CSASRVVRETQYF
TRBV7-2,-,CASSLYRGDETQYF
TRBV24-1,TRBJ2-2,CATSPRTSGSSGELFF
TRBV14,TRBJ2-7,CASSNHRTDLNEQYF